This passage covers 30 T cell receptor beta chains from one sample sequenced in a study of blood T cell repertoires in COVID-19. TCRdb keeps only in-frame clones here, not all; method: immunoSEQ multiplex PCR. The table has under 250,000 clones, 75% to 90% seen once. What was sequenced was PBMCs or T cells enriched from blood (not recorded which). Receptors were obtained from a woman younger than 30 in a cohort exposed to, infected with or recovered from COVID-19 (not recorded which).

The gene calls are TRBV12-3 or TRBV12-4 and TRBJ1-1; D is unclear. V was pared by 4 bases and J by 8 bases, with 14 bases between. This CDR3 has 13 amino acids. CDR3 sequence reads: CASSYSGAAEAFF. CDR3 coding DNA: TGTGCCAGCAGTTACTCGGGAGCGGCCGAAGCTTTCTTT.

CDR3 region: CASSIEGTGKGYTF. In DNA form, the CDR3 reads TGTGCCAGCAGCATAGAAGGGACAGGAAAGGGTTACACCTTC. The rearrangement uses TRBV9 and TRBJ1-2; 8 positions agree with TRBD1. The J segment lost 11 bases and the V segment lost 4 bases, leaving 13 bases of the junction unmatched. Per the germline V gene, CDR1 is SGDLS and CDR2 is YYNGEE. The CDR3 runs 14 residues.

V and J are TRBV5-1 and TRBJ1-1, with D perhaps TRBD1 (6 bases). Trimming took off 5 bases at V and 1 base at J, with 12 bases between the two ends. CDR3 length equals 14 residues. In germline, CDR1 is SGHRS, CDR2 YFSETQ. The CDR3 bases are TGCGCCAGCAGTCGAGGGGGGGAGAACACTGAAGCTTTCTTT. The encoded protein is CASSRGGENTEAFF.

The chain combines TRBV19 with TRBJ1-2; D is undetermined. In germline, CDR1 is LNHDA, CDR2 SQIVND (reference sequence). V lost 4 bases to trimming and J lost 4 bases, with 10 bases between them. The CDR3 sequence is 13 residues long. The CDR3 loop reads CASSTSGSYGYTF. CDR3 coding DNA: TGTGCCAGTAGTACATCCGGGAGCTATGGCTACACCTTC.

The gene calls are TRBV21-1 and TRBJ1-1; the D call in the table, TRBD1, was not verified against the DNA. TRBV21-1 is labeled a pseudogene. This CDR3 has 14 residues. CDR3 nucleotide sequence: TGTGCCAGCAGAAAGGGGCTACGGAACACTGAAGCTTTCTTT. Residues: CASRKGLRNTEAFF.

V is TRBV11-2 and J is TRBJ1-1, with a possible D match to TRBD1 (5 bases). Germline V gene data show CDR1 as SGHAT and CDR2 as FQNNGV. The CDR3 is 15 amino acids. Trimming left V 4 bases short and J 10 bases short, with 22 bases between. CDR3 sequence: CASSSFGREWMGAFF. Written as DNA, the CDR3 is TGTGCCAGCAGCTCATTCGGCAGGGAATGGATGGGAGCTTTCTTT.

The rearrangement joins TRBV6-2 or TRBV6-3 to TRBJ1-2, with 11 bases aligning to TRBD1. In germline, CDR1 is MNHEY, CDR2 SVGEGT. This CDR3 is built from 16 residues. V lost 5 bases and J lost 7; bases outside the gene matches: 12. The CDR3: CASSPHRTGGVSGYTF. For the CDR3, the DNA is TGTGCCAGCAGTCCCCACCGGACAGGGGGCGTGTCTGGCTACACCTTC.

CDR3 region: CASSLWEMNTEAFF. Written as DNA, the CDR3 is TGTGCCAGCAGTTTGTGGGAGATGAACACTGAAGCTTTCTTT. The chain recombines TRBV28 with TRBJ1-1; no reliable D call. There are 14 residues in the CDR3. In germline, CDR1 is MDHEN, CDR2 SYDVKM. V shed 3 bases and J shed 0 bases, with 8 bases lying between them.

This chain joins TRBV4-1 and TRBJ2-3; TRBD2 aligns across 8 bases. The CDR3 has 16 residues. The V and J ends lost 1 base and 3 bases, in that order; junction bases with no gene match: 6. Germline V gene data show CDR1 as MGHRA and CDR2 as YSYEKL. CDR3 loop: CASSQVGAGGTDTQYF. CDR3 nucleotide sequence: TGCGCCAGCAGCCAAGTCGGCGCGGGAGGAACAGATACGCAGTATTTT.

The CDR3 region has the DNA TGCGCCAGCAGCTCAGGGACAGCCTCTGGAAACACCATATATTTT. Protein sequence: CASSSGTASGNTIYF. J is TRBJ1-3 and V is TRBV5-1; 7 bases fit TRBD1. Germline-derived CDR1 and CDR2 are SGHRS and YFSETQ. The V segment lost 3 bases and the J segment 0 bases; nucleotides outside the gene matches: 3. The CDR3 sequence is 15 residues long.

The chain carries TRBV7-2 and TRBJ1-2, with D hard to call. Trimming stripped 1 base from V and 8 bases from J, with 8 bases between. From germline, CDR1 is SGHTA and CDR2 FQGNSA. This CDR3 is built from 12 residues. The CDR3 DNA is TGTGCCAGCAGCTTAGGCCGAGGCGGCTACACCTTC. It is translated as CASSLGRGGYTF.

The J gene is TRBJ1-4, the V gene TRBV28, with 9 bases identical to TRBD1. The germline V gene has CDR1 MDHEN and CDR2 SYDVKM. This CDR3 is 14 amino acids long. V was clipped by 8 bases and J by 7 bases; unmatched bases: 8. The CDR3 region has the DNA TGTGCCAGCGAGGCACAGGGGGCACTTGAAAAACTGTTTTTT. Protein product: CASEAQGALEKLFF.

This clone showed up just a few times. The chain couples TRBV13 to TRBJ1-2; 8 positions match TRBD1. Germline loops: CDR1 PRHDT, CDR2 FYEKMQ (reference sequence). Unmatched junction bases numbered 10, after V lost 5 bases and J lost 2 bases. The CDR3 totals 16 residues. The CDR3: CASSHFRTGLNYGYTF. As DNA, the CDR3 is TGTGCCAGCAGCCACTTTCGGACAGGGCTGAACTATGGCTACACCTTC. Drawing the rest from reference TRBV13 and TRBJ1-2, the complete variable domain is AAGVIQSPRHLIKEKRETATLKCYPIPRHDTVYWYQQGPGQDPQFLISFYEKMQSDKGSIPDRFSAQQFSDYHSELNMSSLELGDSALYFCASSHFRTGLNYGYTFGSGTRLTVV.

The chain employs TRBV28 and TRBJ2-3, with 7 nucleotides matching TRBD1. J lost 2 bases, V lost 3 bases, and 5 bases had no gene match. Germline lookup yields CDR1 MDHEN and CDR2 SYDVKM. The CDR3 extends over 15 amino acids. DNA for the CDR3: TGTGCCAGCAGTTTGTGGGACAGAGACACAGATACGCAGTATTTT. As protein: CASSLWDRDTDTQYF.

J is TRBJ1-4 and V is TRBV14; D call uncertain. V was trimmed by 0 bases and J by 0 bases, leaving 5 bases between them. The CDR3 length is 15 residues. The germline V gene has CDR1 SGHDN and CDR2 FVKESK. The CDR3 bases are TGTGCCAGCAGCCAAGACGAGGCAACTAATGAAAAACTGTTTTTT. As protein: CASSQDEATNEKLFF.

The rearrangement joins TRBV3-1 (or the pseudogene TRBV3-2) to TRBJ1-5; D is unresolved. The V end lost 2 bases, the J end lost 7 bases, and 9 bases lay between the germline ends. Germline V lookup: CDR1 LGHDT, CDR2 YNNKEL (reference sequence). The CDR3 consists of 13 residues. The CDR3 protein is CASSQQRMQPQHF. In DNA form, the CDR3 reads TGTGCCAGCAGCCAACAGAGGATGCAGCCCCAGCATTTT.

The chain uses TRBV2 and TRBJ2-1; TRBD2 agrees at 12 bases. The CDR3 is 14 residues long. Trimming at V came to 4 bases and at J to 7 bases, leaving 2 bases not matched to a gene. Germline V gene data show CDR1 as SNHLY and CDR2 as FYNNEI. The CDR3 reads CASSVGLAGNEQFF. CDR3 DNA sequence: TGTGCCAGCAGTGTAGGACTAGCGGGGAATGAGCAGTTCTTC.

The chain links TRBV6-1 to TRBJ2-5; 8 bases are a match to TRBD1. This CDR3 has 14 amino acids. CDR1 and CDR2 from the germline V gene are MNHNS and SASEGT. After removal of 1 base from V and 3 bases from J, the junction contained 1 base not matched to a gene. CDR3 in amino acids: CASSEGGQEETQYF. DNA for the CDR3: TGTGCCAGCAGTGAAGGGGGACAGGAAGAGACCCAGTACTTC.

The CDR3 region is CASTGVRDEKLFF. CDR3 nucleotide sequence: TGTGCCAGCACTGGCGTCCGGGATGAAAAACTGTTTTTT. The genes are TRBV2 and TRBJ1-4; no definite D call. In germline, CDR1 is SNHLY, CDR2 FYNNEI. Trimming shortened V by 7 bases and J by 6 bases, and 12 bases separated the two germline ends. The CDR3 sequence is 13 residues long.

The chain has TRBV19 and TRBJ1-1; perhaps TRBD1 as D (6 bases). This CDR3 contains 14 residues. Germline lookup yields CDR1 LNHDA and CDR2 SQIVND (reference sequence). Trimming removed 3 bases at V and 1 base at J, with 9 bases between. In DNA, the CDR3 is TGTGCCAGTAGTATTTCAGGGGCGAACACTGAAGCTTTCTTT. It translates to CASSISGANTEAFF.

The chain joins TRBV6-1 to TRBJ1-3; D might be TRBD1 (5 bases). The germline gives CDR1 MNHNS, CDR2 SASEGT. The ends were cut back, 3 bases at V and 1 base at J, with 16 bases in the middle. The CDR3 runs to 17 residues. The CDR3: CASSEGLLRISGNTIYF. CDR3 nucleotide sequence: TGTGCCAGCAGTGAGGGACTCCTACGGATATCTGGAAACACCATATATTTT.

This clone was recorded only once. The chain recombines TRBV6-5 with TRBJ1-3; D is perhaps TRBD1 (6 bases). Trimming removed 6 bases at V and 2 bases at J, with 11 bases between. Germline values: CDR1 MNHEY, CDR2 SVGAGI. This CDR3 is 14 amino acids long. CDR3: CASSYQGTGNTIYF. The CDR3 DNA reads TGTGCCAGCAGCTATCAGGGGACTGGAAACACCATATATTTT.

The chain links TRBV24-1 to TRBJ2-1; 16 positions match TRBD2. V shed 8 bases, J shed 6 bases, and the junction held 6 bases outside the gene matches. CDR3 length equals 16 residues. The germline CDR1 and CDR2 sequences are KGHDR and SFDVKD. The CDR3 sequence is CATNGGLAGGFNEQFF. In nucleotides, the CDR3 is TGTGCCACCAATGGGGGACTAGCGGGAGGGTTCAATGAGCAGTTCTTC.

This chain connects TRBV7-8 to TRBJ1-5; D is unclear. The CDR3 totals 15 residues. V lost 0 bases and J 3 bases, leaving 9 bases between the germline ends. Germline V gene sequence: CDR1 SGHVS, CDR2 FQNEAQ. The CDR3 loop reads CASSLAWRDNQPQHF. CDR3 sequence (DNA): TGTGCCAGCAGCTTAGCGTGGAGGGACAATCAGCCCCAGCATTTT.

The genes are TRBV13 and TRBJ2-1; TRBD2 agrees at 8 bases. V shed 4 bases, J shed 1 base, and the junction held 3 bases outside the gene matches. Germline loops: CDR1 PRHDT, CDR2 FYEKMQ (reference sequence). The CDR3 is 15 amino acids. CDR3 amino acids: CASSSRGGSYNEQFF. CDR3 DNA sequence: TGTGCCAGCAGCTCCCGCGGGGGGTCCTACAATGAGCAGTTCTTC.

As to this clone: This sample includes further DNA sequences coding for the same CDR3. The J gene is TRBJ1-1, the V gene TRBV28; D is undetermined. Trimming took 6 bases from V and 0 from J, leaving 8 bases between them. The CDR3 spans 13 residues. Germline CDR1 and CDR2: MDHEN and SYDVKM. CDR3 bases: TGTGCCAGCAGCCGCGGATTGAACACTGAAGCTTTCTTT. Amino acids: CASSRGLNTEAFF.

A single count supports this clone. The V gene is TRBV20-1, the J gene TRBJ1-4, with 9 nucleotides matching TRBD1. V shed 7 bases and J 10 bases; nucleotides not matched to a gene: 4. The germline CDR1 and CDR2 sequences are DFQATT and SNEGSKA (reference sequence). This CDR3 has 11 residues. The CDR3 protein is CSGTGEGKLFF. DNA for the CDR3: TGCAGTGGGACAGGGGAGGGAAAACTGTTTTTT.

The chain carries TRBV5-4 and TRBJ2-1; 9 bases line up with TRBD1. Germline lookup yields CDR1 SGHNT and CDR2 YYREEE (reference sequence). This CDR3 contains 15 residues. Losses at the gene ends were 4 bases for V and 4 bases for J; bases not matched to a gene: 6. The CDR3 spells CASSPGQGRYNEQFF. The CDR3, as DNA: TGTGCCAGCAGCCCTGGACAGGGGAGGTACAATGAGCAGTTCTTC.

V usage is TRBV28 and J usage is TRBJ1-3; 10 nucleotides align to TRBD1. V lost 6 bases, J lost 3 bases, and 5 bases stayed unmatched. Germline-derived CDR1 and CDR2 are MDHEN and SYDVKM. The CDR3 loop spans 15 amino acids. The DNA for the CDR3 is TGTGCCAGCAGACCGGACAGGGGGAATGGAAACACCATATATTTT. Translating gives CASRPDRGNGNTIYF.

Concerning this clone itself: The same CDR3 also results from other DNA sequences found in this sample. The chain links TRBV12-3 or TRBV12-4 to TRBJ1-1, with D tentatively TRBD1 (6 bases). The CDR3 runs to 13 residues. Trimming removed 6 bases from V and 2 bases from J, with 10 bases in between. This CDR3 reads CASSLQGNTEAFF. CDR3 nucleotides: TGTGCCAGCAGCCTACAGGGTAACACTGAAGCTTTCTTT.